This T cell receptor beta chain was identified during a study of PD-1 blockade in classical Hodgkin lymphoma. V gave up 2 bases and J gave up 8 bases; unmatched junction bases: 13. This CDR3 is 16 amino acids long. Per the germline V gene, CDR1 is MNHEY and CDR2 is SMNVEV (reference sequence). Clones were sequenced by immunoSEQ multiplex PCR, and TCRdb holds only the in-frame ones, with some missing. The sample has approximately 27,000 clones; roughly nine tenths are singletons. Time point here: newly diagnosed, previously untreated cHL patient sample. By magnetic negative selection, CD4+ T cells were purified from thawed PBMCs. On this clone itself: The antigen remains undetermined.

Study-wide points: Reports indicated that newly diagnosed patients had lower baseline TCR diversity than healthy donors did.

The specimen was CD4+ T cells from blood. This rearrangement joins TRBV27 to TRBJ1-2; TRBD1 aligns across 8 bases. The sequence was collected from a human donor with classical Hodgkin lymphoma. In nucleotides, the CDR3 is TGTGCCAGCAGTTTACGGGCCAGGGGGCGCGTAGGGGGCTACACCTTC. This gives the protein CASSLRARGRVGGYTF.